This T cell receptor (beta chain) was captured by sequencing in a study of chemoradiotherapy in HPV16-positive cancers. Study summary: Functional T-cell assays on two HPV16-positive patients' cells defined candidate HPV-specific clones and common TCR motifs.

TCRdb's copy holds only in-frame clones and misses some; the assay was immunoSEQ multiplex PCR. The table records roughly 23,000 clones, over 60% of them present only once. Germline V gene lookup returns CDR1 SNHLY and CDR2 FYNNEI. V lost 8 bases to trimming and J lost 8 bases; unmatched junction nucleotides: 8. The CDR3 is made up of 14 amino acids. The sequence came from a human donor with HPV-associated anogenital cancer. The biological material was taken from a patient who underwent chemoradiotherapy. The chain carries TRBV2 and TRBJ2-1, with 11 bases aligning to TRBD2. The DNA of the CDR3 is TGTGCCAGCTACCTCGGACTAGCGGGTGATGAGCAGTTCTTC. This encodes CASYLGLAGDEQFF.